A single sample gave rise to the 23 T cell receptor beta chains below, sequenced in a study of vaccination and CD4 T cells after COVID-19. An Oncomine TCR Beta short-read assay was used to sequence the DNA from cultured CD4+ T cells. TCRdb processed the PCR reads anew with MiXCR; each CDR3 protein has one entry. The sample carries under 30,000 distinct CDR3 sequences, roughly 38% recorded once. Time point defined: late sampling 161 to 241 days after vaccination in three convalescent patients. Treatment given: roughly 10-day PBMC culture with coronavirus spike peptide pools or control peptides (ViraFEST assay). The antigens these receptors bind are not known. Sequenced here: CD4+ T cells from blood, cultured in vitro, sampled about 7 months after SARS-CoV-2 vaccination. Receptors were obtained from a human donor who had recovered from COVID-19.

The rearrangement links TRBV28 to TRBJ2-5; 10 bases match TRBD1. The CDR3 covers 15 residues. The V segment lost 5 bases and the J segment 4 bases; nucleotides outside the gene matches: 7. Germline V lookup: CDR1 MDHEN, CDR2 SYDVKM. The chain's CDR3 is CASSQGDRGRETQYF. The CDR3 DNA sequence: TGTGCCAGCAGTCAAGGGGACAGGGGACGAGAGACCCAGTACTTC.

Only a few counts were recorded for this clonotype. The V and J genes are TRBV10-1 and TRBJ2-7, with 14 positions matching TRBD2. Germline V gene data show CDR1 as WNHNN and CDR2 as SYGVQD (reference sequence). J lost 6 bases, V lost 0 bases, and 13 bases had no gene match. CDR3 length: 19 amino acids. In DNA, the CDR3 is TGCGCCAGCAGTGAGTCCGGACTAGCGGGAGGTCGGTCCCTAGGCGAGCAGTACTTC. The encoded protein is CASSESGLAGGRSLGEQYF.

The rearrangement uses TRBV6-5 and TRBJ2-1; D is uncertain. The CDR3 consists of 14 residues. With 0 bases removed from V and 9 bases from J, the gap between germline ends came to 12 bases. CDR1 is MNHEY and CDR2 is SVGAGI in the germline V gene. As DNA, the CDR3 is TGTGCCAGCAGTTACTCGATCAAATGGATTGAGCAGTTCTTC. It encodes CASSYSIKWIEQFF.

This clonotype was picked up a small number of times. V usage is TRBV7-2 and J usage is TRBJ1-2; D is unresolved. The germline V and J ends were trimmed by 4 bases and 4 bases, with 4 bases remaining between them. The CDR3 covers 11 residues. Looked up from germline, CDR1 is SGHTA and CDR2 is FQGNSA. Written as DNA, the CDR3 is TGTGCCAGCAGCTCACTCTATGGCTACACCTTC. Translation gives CASSSLYGYTF.

The chain links TRBV28 to TRBJ2-7; 10 nucleotides line up with TRBD2. Germline-derived CDR1 and CDR2 are MDHEN and SYDVKM. CDR3 length: 15 amino acids. The ends lost 6 bases at V and 5 bases at J; junction bases unmatched: 10. This CDR3 reads CASRIPSGRGHEQYF. The CDR3 DNA follows: TGTGCCAGCAGAATCCCTAGCGGGAGAGGGCACGAGCAGTACTTC.

The genes are TRBV18 and TRBJ2-5; the D call may be TRBD1 or TRBD2 (6 bases each). CDR3 length: 13 residues. The germline gives CDR1 KGHSH, CDR2 LQKENI. CDR3: CATSRGAEETQYF. DNA for the CDR3: TGTGCTACCAGTAGGGGGGCGGAGGAGACCCAGTACTTC.

This chain joins TRBV7-9 and TRBJ2-7; D gene uncertain. The CDR3 is made up of 15 amino acids. Germline CDR1 is SEHNR and CDR2 is FQNEAQ (reference sequence). V was clipped by 4 bases and J by 1 base, with 14 bases between them. The chain's CDR3 is CASSSPGEGSYEQYF. Here the CDR3 DNA reads TGTGCCAGCAGCTCCCCTGGGGAAGGATCCTACGAGCAGTACTTC. Combining the CDR3 with reference TRBV7-9 and TRBJ2-7 gives the whole variable domain DTGVSQNPRHKITKRGQNVTFRCDPISEHNRLYWYRQTLGQGPEFLTYFQNEAQLEKSRLLSDRFSAERPKGSFSTLEIQRTEQGDSAMYLCASSSPGEGSYEQYFGPGTRLTVT.

The chain employs TRBV7-9 and TRBJ2-5; 10 bases map to TRBD2. Germline V gene data show CDR1 as SEHNR and CDR2 as FQNEAQ (reference sequence). V dropped 1 base and J dropped 4; count of bases not matched to a gene: 9. This CDR3 comprises 17 residues. The CDR3: CASSLGVVLAGSETQYF. The CDR3 DNA reads TGTGCCAGCAGCTTAGGAGTCGTACTAGCGGGATCAGAGACCCAGTACTTC.

There are a few counts of this clonotype. The CDR3 bases are TGCAGTGCTAGGGGAGTTGAGACCCAGTACTTC. This encodes CSARGVETQYF. J is TRBJ2-5 and V is TRBV20-1; D might be TRBD2 (5 bases). The CDR3 sequence is 11 residues long. Germline V gene sequence: CDR1 DFQATT, CDR2 SNEGSKA (reference sequence). V shed 3 bases and J shed 5 bases, with 7 bases lying between them.

A few counts support this clonotype. The chain links TRBV6-5 to TRBJ1-5, with a tentative D call TRBD1 (5 bases). The germline V and J ends were trimmed by 2 bases and 2 bases, with 10 bases remaining between them. CDR1 and CDR2 from the germline V gene are MNHEY and SVGAGI. The CDR3 extends over 15 amino acids. DNA of the CDR3: TGTGCCAGCAGTTACGGGGGGTATGGCAATCAGCCCCAGCATTTT. This gives the protein CASSYGGYGNQPQHF.

V is TRBV20-1 and J is TRBJ2-3; perhaps D is TRBD1 or TRBD2 (5 bases each). Germline V CDR1 and CDR2: DFQATT, SNEGSKA (reference sequence). V lost 4 bases, J lost 8 bases, and 22 bases lay in between. This CDR3 spans 15 amino acids. In nucleotides, the CDR3 is TGCAGTGCTAAGTTGTTCCAGGGTTTAAGCGGTACGCAGTATTTT. It specifies CSAKLFQGLSGTQYF.

This clonotype occurred a few times. V gene TRBV7-3 combines with J gene TRBJ2-5; TRBD2 agrees at 10 bases. Germline CDR1 and CDR2: SGHTA and FQGTGA. The CDR3 consists of 15 residues. The ends lost 4 bases at V and 5 bases at J; junction bases unmatched: 7. The CDR3 nucleotides are TGTGCCAGCAGCTCGACCCCACTAGCGGGGGAGACCCAGTACTTC. Its translation: CASSSTPLAGETQYF.

This sequence joins TRBV10-1 and TRBJ2-7, with 10 bases that match TRBD1. Losses at the gene ends were 4 bases for V and 3 bases for J; bases not matched to a gene: 6. This CDR3 has 15 residues. Germline-derived CDR1 and CDR2 are WNHNN and SYGVQD (reference sequence). This chain's CDR3 is CASSAGTGDRYEQYF. The DNA of the CDR3 is TGCGCCAGCAGTGCCGGGACAGGGGACCGCTACGAGCAGTACTTC.

The gene calls are TRBV20-1 and TRBJ2-6; D gene uncertain. V gave up 2 bases and J gave up 1 base, with 6 bases separating them. Germline loops: CDR1 DFQATT, CDR2 SNEGSKA (reference sequence). The CDR3 is made up of 14 amino acids. The CDR3 reads CSARKESGANVLTF. CDR3 coding DNA: TGCAGTGCTAGAAAGGAATCTGGGGCCAACGTCCTGACTTTC.

This chain links TRBV6-1 with TRBJ2-7, with 8 bases fitting TRBD1. Germline assignment: CDR1 MNHNS and CDR2 SASEGT. The CDR3 is made up of 14 amino acids. V gave up 8 bases and J gave up 2 bases; unmatched junction bases: 8. CDR3 amino acids: CASGKGTGPYEQYF. The CDR3 bases are TGTGCCAGCGGGAAAGGGACAGGACCCTACGAGCAGTACTTC.

The genes are TRBV28 and TRBJ2-5; D not resolved. V dropped 4 bases and J dropped 2 bases, with 11 bases sitting between them. CDR3 size: 14 residues. Germline CDR1 reads MDHEN; CDR2 reads SYDVKM. CDR3 residues: CASSSPVGQETQYF. CDR3 sequence (DNA): TGTGCCAGCAGTTCGCCTGTGGGGCAAGAGACCCAGTACTTC.

CDR3 in amino acids: CASSLQTETQYF. CDR3 DNA: TGTGCCAGCAGCTTGCAGACAGAGACCCAGTACTTC. The J gene is TRBJ2-5, the V gene TRBV7-2; D not resolved. Trimming took off 3 bases at V and 4 bases at J, with 6 bases between the two ends. Germline V CDR1 and CDR2: SGHTA, FQGNSA. The CDR3 sequence is 12 residues long.

This chain joins TRBV20-1 and TRBJ1-5; D uncertain. Per the germline V gene, CDR1 is DFQATT and CDR2 is SNEGSKA (reference sequence). CDR3 length: 14 amino acids. With 0 bases removed from V and 7 bases from J, the gap between germline ends came to 13 bases. The CDR3 spells CSAREASPGQPQHF. Written as DNA, the CDR3 is TGCAGTGCTAGAGAAGCCTCGCCAGGACAGCCCCAGCATTTT.

This chain joins TRBV20-1 and TRBJ2-5; D may correspond to TRBD1 or TRBD2 (5 bases each). The germline CDR1 and CDR2 sequences are DFQATT and SNEGSKA (reference sequence). The ends were cut back, 3 bases at V and 5 bases at J, with 19 bases in the middle. The CDR3 sequence is 15 residues long. In DNA form, the CDR3 reads TGCAGTGCTAGTATTCAGGGACGAGAGGGGGAGACCCAGTACTTC. Its protein product is CSASIQGREGETQYF.

This clonotype came up a few times. This chain joins TRBV19 and TRBJ2-3; the match to TRBD2 covers 10 bases. Germline V CDR1 and CDR2: LNHDA, SQIVND (reference sequence). The CDR3 has 16 residues. Trimming took 5 bases from V and 2 from J; bases not matched to a gene: 7. The CDR3 coding sequence is TGTGCCAGTAGTCACCGGACTAGCGGTTTCACAGATACGCAGTATTTT. Translated, it gives CASSHRTSGFTDTQYF.

The chain joins TRBV7-8 to TRBJ2-4; the D is unclear. The V gene's germline CDR1 is SGHVS and CDR2 FQNEAQ. The V and J ends lost 4 bases and 5 bases respectively, with 21 bases between them. The CDR3 totals 17 residues. CDR3 coding DNA: TGTGCCAGCAGCTCCGTTATGGGAATTTTGGCGGAAAACATTCAGTACTTC. Residues: CASSSVMGILAENIQYF.

The rearrangement links TRBV19 to TRBJ2-6; no definite D call. V dropped 7 bases and J dropped 1 base, with 11 bases sitting between them. Germline-derived CDR1 and CDR2 are LNHDA and SQIVND (reference sequence). This CDR3 has 15 amino acids. The CDR3 DNA sequence: TGTGCCAGTATAACGTGGAGTTCTGGGGCCAACGTCCTGACTTTC. This codes for CASITWSSGANVLTF.

This clonotype has more than one count but fewer than ten. V usage is TRBV11-2 and J usage is TRBJ2-6; D is possibly TRBD1 (5 bases). The germline V gene encodes CDR1 SGHAT and CDR2 FQNNGV. Trimming stripped 3 bases from V and 1 base from J, with 13 bases between. This CDR3 spans 17 amino acids. CDR3 loop: CASSFGQGKSGANVLTF. The CDR3 DNA follows: TGTGCCAGCAGCTTTGGCCAGGGAAAATCTGGGGCCAACGTCCTGACTTTC.